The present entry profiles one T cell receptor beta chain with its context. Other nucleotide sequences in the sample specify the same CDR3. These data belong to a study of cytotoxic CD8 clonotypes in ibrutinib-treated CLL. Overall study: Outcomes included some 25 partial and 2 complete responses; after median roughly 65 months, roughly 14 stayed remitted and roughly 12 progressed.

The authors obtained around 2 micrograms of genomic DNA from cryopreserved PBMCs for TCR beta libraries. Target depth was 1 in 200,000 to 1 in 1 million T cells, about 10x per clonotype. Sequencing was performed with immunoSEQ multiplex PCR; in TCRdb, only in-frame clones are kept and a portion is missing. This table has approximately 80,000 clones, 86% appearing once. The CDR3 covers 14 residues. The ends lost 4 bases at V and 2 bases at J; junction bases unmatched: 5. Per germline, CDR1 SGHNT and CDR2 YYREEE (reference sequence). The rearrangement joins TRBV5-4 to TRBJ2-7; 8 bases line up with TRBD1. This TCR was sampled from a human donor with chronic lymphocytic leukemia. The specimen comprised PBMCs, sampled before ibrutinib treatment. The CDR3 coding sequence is TGTGCCAGCAGCAGACAGGGGCAAGCCTACGAGCAGTACTTC. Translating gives CASSRQGQAYEQYF.